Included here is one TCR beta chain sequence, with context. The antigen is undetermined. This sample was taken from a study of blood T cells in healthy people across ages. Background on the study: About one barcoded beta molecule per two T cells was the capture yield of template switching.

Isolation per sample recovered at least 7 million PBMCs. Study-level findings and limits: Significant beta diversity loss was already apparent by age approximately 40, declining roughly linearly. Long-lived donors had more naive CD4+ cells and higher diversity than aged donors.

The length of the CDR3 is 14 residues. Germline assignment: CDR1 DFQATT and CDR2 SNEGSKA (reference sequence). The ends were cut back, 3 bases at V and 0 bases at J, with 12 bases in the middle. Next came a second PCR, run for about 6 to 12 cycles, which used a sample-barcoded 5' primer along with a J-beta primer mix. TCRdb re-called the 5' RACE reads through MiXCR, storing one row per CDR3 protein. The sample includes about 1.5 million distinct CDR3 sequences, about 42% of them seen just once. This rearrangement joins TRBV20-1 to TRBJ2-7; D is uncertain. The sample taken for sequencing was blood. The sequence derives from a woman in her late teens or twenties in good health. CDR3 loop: CSARFPRSSYEQYF. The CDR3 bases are TGCAGTGCTAGGTTTCCGAGGAGCTCCTACGAGCAGTACTTC.